Below, 3 T cell receptor beta chains from the same sample are listed, as sequenced in a study of blood T cell repertoires in COVID-19. The method was immunoSEQ multiplex PCR; TCRdb's version includes in-frame clones alone and lacks a portion of them. Seen here are approximately 250,000 clones, approximately 88% observed once, and the top ten hold roughly 10%. Sequenced input: peripheral blood. Receptors were obtained from an older woman with COVID-19, enrolled during active disease.

This CDR3 reads CASSWGTRGSGNTIYF. Written as DNA, the CDR3 is TGCGCCAGCAGCTGGGGAACCCGGGGGTCTGGAAACACCATATATTTT. The rearrangement links TRBV5-1 to TRBJ1-3; D may be TRBD1 (5 bases). Trimming pared 3 bases from V and 1 base from J, leaving 14 bases between. The germline V gene encodes CDR1 SGHRS and CDR2 YFSETQ. The CDR3 covers 16 residues.

The chain links TRBV2 to TRBJ1-3; no definite D call. Between the trimmed V and J ends, which lost 3 bases and 0 bases, there was a span of 9 bases. The V gene's germline CDR1 is SNHLY and CDR2 FYNNEI. CDR3 length equals 15 residues. The CDR3 nucleotides are TGTGCCAGCAGTGACTGGCAAATCTCTGGAAACACCATATATTTT. It encodes CASSDWQISGNTIYF.

This rearrangement joins TRBV5-4 to TRBJ1-2; a possible D gene is TRBD1 (5 bases). Per germline, CDR1 SGHNT and CDR2 YYREEE (reference sequence). The CDR3 spans 15 residues. V gave up 4 bases and J gave up 7 bases, with 20 bases separating them. The CDR3 spells CASSQTTGRVGGYTF. DNA of the CDR3: TGTGCCAGCAGCCAGACCACAGGACGGGTGGGTGGCTACACCTTC.